A selection of T cell receptor beta chains follows, all from one sample in a study of shared clonotypes between healthy human individuals. TCRdb's table, derived via immunoSEQ multiplex PCR, lists solely in-frame clones and lacks some. Found here are 450,000 to 500,000 clones, roughly 80% of them singletons; the top ten hold 9.5% to 15%. Sequencing used PBMCs. These receptors were taken from a woman in her thirties or forties in good health. Some clones in this sample may be carry-over from other donors' samples. Each CDR3 is given with its conserved first and last residue. The order of the fields is J gene, V gene, D gene, CDR3 protein, CDR3 DNA. The D gene is left open where the match is weak.

>TRBJ2-1|TRBV4-2|.
CASSPRKGNNEQFF
TGTGCCAGCAGCCCCCGGAAAGGCAACAATGAGCAGTTCTTC
>TRBJ1-1|TRBV25-1|.
CASSEYMGLTEAFF
TGTGCCAGCAGTGAATACATGGGGCTCACTGAAGCTTTCTTT
>TRBJ2-1|TRBV28|TRBD2
CATSSGTSLHNEQFF
TGTGCCACCTCCTCCGGGACTAGCCTTCACAATGAGCAGTTCTTC
>TRBJ2-2|TRBV10-2|TRBD2
CASSEPRTSGRQGELFF
TGCGCCAGCAGTGAGCCCAGGACTAGCGGGAGGCAGGGGGAGCTGTTTTTT
>TRBJ2-2|TRBV7-2|TRBD1
CASSLQGANTGELFF
TGTGCCAGCAGCTTACAGGGGGCGAACACCGGGGAGCTGTTTTTT
>TRBJ2-7|TRBV28|.
CASSLWTGVAYEQYF
TGTGCCAGCAGTTTATGGACGGGAGTGGCCTACGAGCAGTACTTC
>TRBJ2-1|TRBV5-4|TRBD2
CASSPGTSGRWAYNEQFF
TGTGCCAGCAGCCCTGGGACTAGCGGGAGGTGGGCTTACAATGAGCAGTTCTTC
>TRBJ2-3|TRBV5-4|TRBD2
CASSPNSGRARADTQYF
TGTGCCAGCAGCCCTAATAGCGGGAGGGCCCGGGCAGATACGCAGTATTTT
>TRBJ1-5|TRBV30|TRBD1
CAWNGQGVAKPQHF
TGTGCCTGGAATGGGCAGGGGGTTGCGAAGCCCCAGCATTTT
>TRBJ1-5|TRBV7-8|.
CASSYLQGAQPQHF
TGTGCCAGCAGCTATTTACAGGGAGCTCAGCCCCAGCATTTT